These T cell receptor beta chains were read from a single sample in a study of metastatic and nonmetastatic thyroid tumors. TCRdb reprocessed the PCR reads via MiXCR. The data hold about 22,000 clones, with about 14% observed a single time. Sequenced material: tumor tissue. The receptors derive from a female donor with papillary thyroid cancer or a benign thyroid nodule (not recorded which). Some clones in this sample may be carry-over from other donors' samples. The CDR3 runs from the conserved cysteine through the conserved F or W. The D gene is left open where the match is weak. Clone size is stated in some rows and not others, as once, few, many or a class when expanded.

d_call: TRBD1
clone_size: many
v_call: TRBV2
j_call: TRBJ1-2
cdr3_aa: CASSEAPGQGSYGYTF
cdr3_nt: TGTGCCAGCAGTGAAGCCCCAGGACAGGGTAGCTATGGCTACACCTTC

d_call: -
clone_size: many
v_call: TRBV12-3/TRBV12-4
j_call: TRBJ1-2
cdr3_aa: CASSLGQILGYTF
cdr3_nt: TGTGCCAGCAGTTTGGGCCAGATTCTCGGCTACACCTTC

d_call: -
clone_size: few
v_call: TRBV10-2
j_call: TRBJ1-1
cdr3_aa: CASSNPGQTYGTEAFF
cdr3_nt: TGCGCCAGCAGTAATCCAGGACAAACTTACGGGACTGAAGCTTTCTTT

d_call: -
clone_size: few
v_call: TRBV6-1
j_call: TRBJ2-2
cdr3_aa: CASSVGNTGELFF
cdr3_nt: TGTGCCAGCAGTGTGGGAAACACCGGGGAGCTGTTTTTT

d_call: -
clone_size: many
v_call: TRBV7-9
j_call: TRBJ1-1
cdr3_aa: CASSLDARGTDEAFF
cdr3_nt: TGTGCCAGCAGCTTGGACGCGAGGGGGACCGATGAAGCTTTCTTT

d_call: -
clone_size: many
v_call: TRBV6-1
j_call: TRBJ1-6
cdr3_aa: CASREGGLGSSPLHF
cdr3_nt: TGTGCCAGCAGAGAAGGGGGACTGGGGAGTTCACCCCTCCACTTT

d_call: -
clone_size: many
v_call: TRBV5-6
j_call: TRBJ2-5
cdr3_aa: CASSPEGWGFEETQYF
cdr3_nt: TGTGCCAGCAGCCCTGAGGGATGGGGATTCGAGGAGACCCAGTACTTC

d_call: TRBD1
clone_size: many
v_call: TRBV7-9
j_call: TRBJ2-5
cdr3_aa: CASSTGQLVGTQYF
cdr3_nt: TGTGCCAGCAGCACGGGACAGCTGGTCGGGACCCAGTACTTC

d_call: -
clone_size: many
v_call: TRBV12-3/TRBV12-4
j_call: TRBJ1-1
cdr3_aa: CASSLEVNTEAFF
cdr3_nt: TGTGCCAGCAGTTTAGAAGTTAACACTGAAGCTTTCTTT

d_call: -
clone_size: -
v_call: TRBV30
j_call: TRBJ1-2
cdr3_aa: CAWRPQGSFYGYTF
cdr3_nt: TGTGCCTGGAGGCCACAGGGATCTTTCTATGGCTACACCTTC

d_call: TRBD1
clone_size: -
v_call: TRBV27
j_call: TRBJ2-7
cdr3_aa: CASTHGQGAGYDQYF
cdr3_nt: TGTGCCAGCACCCATGGACAGGGGGCGGGCTACGATCAGTACTTC

d_call: -
clone_size: -
v_call: TRBV5-1
j_call: TRBJ1-5
cdr3_aa: CASSPTVCKGQPQHF
cdr3_nt: TGCGCCAGCAGCCCCACAGTGTGTAAGGGACAGCCCCAGCATTTT

d_call: -
clone_size: many
v_call: TRBV20-1
j_call: TRBJ1-1
cdr3_aa: CSANAGVDTEAFF
cdr3_nt: TGCAGTGCTAACGCGGGGGTAGATACTGAAGCTTTCTTT

d_call: -
clone_size: many
v_call: TRBV6-1
j_call: TRBJ1-4
cdr3_aa: CASGRDFIEKLFF
cdr3_nt: TGTGCCAGCGGCCGGGACTTTATCGAAAAACTGTTTTTT

d_call: TRBD1
clone_size: medium-sized
v_call: TRBV6-1
j_call: TRBJ1-5
cdr3_aa: CASSTGQGDNQPQHF
cdr3_nt: TGTGCCAGCAGCACAGGACAGGGGGACAATCAGCCCCAGCATTTT

d_call: -
clone_size: -
v_call: TRBV18
j_call: TRBJ1-3
cdr3_aa: CASSPNSGDVGNTIYF
cdr3_nt: TGTGCCAGCTCACCCAACTCAGGGGACGTAGGAAACACCATATATTTT

d_call: TRBD1
clone_size: many
v_call: TRBV30
j_call: TRBJ1-1
cdr3_aa: CAWSHRRGTGQRGTEAFF
cdr3_nt: TGTGCCTGGAGTCATCGCCGCGGGACAGGGCAGAGGGGCACTGAAGCTTTCTTT

d_call: TRBD2
clone_size: -
v_call: TRBV7-6
j_call: TRBJ2-7
cdr3_aa: CAISSRTSGSVEQYF
cdr3_nt: TGTGCCATCAGCTCACGGACTAGCGGGAGTGTAGAGCAGTACTTC

d_call: TRBD2
clone_size: many
v_call: TRBV6-1
j_call: TRBJ2-7
cdr3_aa: CASRERGPYEQYF
cdr3_nt: TGTGCCAGCAGGGAGCGGGGGCCCTACGAGCAGTACTTC

d_call: -
clone_size: -
v_call: TRBV30
j_call: TRBJ1-2
cdr3_aa: CAWSPRGYTF
cdr3_nt: TGTGCCTGGAGCCCCCGGGGCTACACCTTC

d_call: -
clone_size: many
v_call: TRBV12-3/TRBV12-4
j_call: TRBJ1-1
cdr3_aa: CASTLGGVETEAFF
cdr3_nt: TGTGCCAGCACCCTAGGGGGAGTCGAGACTGAGGCTTTCTTT

d_call: TRBD1
clone_size: many
v_call: TRBV5-1
j_call: TRBJ1-4
cdr3_aa: CASSFRDRNEKLFF
cdr3_nt: TGCGCCAGCAGCTTCCGGGACAGAAATGAAAAACTGTTTTTT

d_call: -
clone_size: many
v_call: TRBV20-1
j_call: TRBJ2-3
cdr3_aa: CSARVLGGLRPADTQYF
cdr3_nt: TGCAGTGCTAGAGTTCTTGGGGGGCTGAGGCCCGCAGATACGCAGTATTTT

d_call: -
clone_size: many
v_call: TRBV6-4
j_call: TRBJ2-2
cdr3_aa: CASKKSRTGGTGELFF
cdr3_nt: TGTGCCAGCAAAAAGAGTCGGACAGGAGGGACCGGGGAGCTGTTTTTT

d_call: -
clone_size: many
v_call: TRBV10-3
j_call: TRBJ2-5
cdr3_aa: CAIGTVQETQYF
cdr3_nt: TGTGCCATCGGTACAGTCCAAGAGACCCAGTACTTC

d_call: TRBD2
clone_size: -
v_call: TRBV5-1
j_call: TRBJ2-2
cdr3_aa: CASSRGSSGATGELFF
cdr3_nt: TGCGCCAGCAGCCGTGGATCTAGCGGAGCCACCGGGGAGCTGTTTTTT

d_call: -
clone_size: many
v_call: TRBV2
j_call: TRBJ2-5
cdr3_aa: CASSRDRLGTQYF
cdr3_nt: TGTGCCAGCAGTCGGGACCGCCTGGGGACCCAGTACTTC

d_call: -
clone_size: many
v_call: TRBV19
j_call: TRBJ1-2
cdr3_aa: CASTIQEEYGYTF
cdr3_nt: TGTGCCAGTACCATTCAAGAAGAGTATGGCTACACCTTC

d_call: -
clone_size: many
v_call: TRBV11-2
j_call: TRBJ2-2
cdr3_aa: CASSLVESGELFF
cdr3_nt: TGTGCCAGCAGCTTAGTGGAATCCGGGGAGCTGTTTTTT

d_call: TRBD2
clone_size: many
v_call: TRBV20-1
j_call: TRBJ2-3
cdr3_aa: CSATPGTRYTDTQYF
cdr3_nt: TGCAGTGCTACCCCCGGGACTAGATACACAGATACGCAGTATTTT

d_call: -
clone_size: -
v_call: TRBV28
j_call: TRBJ1-1
cdr3_aa: CASRLDGLMNTEAFF
cdr3_nt: TGTGCCAGCAGGCTGGACGGACTCATGAACACTGAAGCTTTCTTT

d_call: -
clone_size: many
v_call: TRBV12-3/TRBV12-4
j_call: TRBJ2-5
cdr3_aa: CASSRGSQETQYF
cdr3_nt: TGTGCCAGCAGTAGAGGGAGCCAAGAGACCCAGTACTTC

d_call: -
clone_size: many
v_call: TRBV12-1
j_call: TRBJ2-6
cdr3_aa: CASSPGQSPLSGANVLTF
cdr3_nt: TGTGCCAGCAGCCCGGGACAGTCTCCCCTCTCTGGGGCCAACGTCCTGACTTTC

d_call: TRBD2
clone_size: -
v_call: TRBV6-8
j_call: TRBJ2-7
cdr3_aa: CASSPSAGGPNEQYF
cdr3_nt: TGTGCCAGCAGCCCCTCAGCGGGAGGGCCAAACGAGCAGTACTTC

d_call: -
clone_size: -
v_call: TRBV20-1
j_call: TRBJ2-2
cdr3_aa: CSAGGGQNTGELFF
cdr3_nt: TGCAGTGCTGGAGGGGGCCAAAACACCGGGGAGCTGTTTTTT

d_call: -
clone_size: many
v_call: TRBV19
j_call: TRBJ1-2
cdr3_aa: CASSIQFNYGYTF
cdr3_nt: TGTGCCAGTAGTATCCAGTTCAACTATGGCTACACCTTC

d_call: -
clone_size: many
v_call: TRBV7-3
j_call: TRBJ2-1
cdr3_aa: CASSLGARRQNNEQFF
cdr3_nt: TGTGCCAGCAGCTTAGGTGCAAGGCGACAAAACAATGAGCAGTTCTTC

d_call: -
clone_size: medium-sized
v_call: TRBV6-1
j_call: TRBJ1-2
cdr3_aa: CASSESLWSANYGYTF
cdr3_nt: TGTGCCAGCAGTGAATCATTATGGTCAGCTAACTATGGCTACACCTTC

d_call: -
clone_size: many
v_call: TRBV6-1
j_call: TRBJ1-5
cdr3_aa: CASSDLRWGAQHF
cdr3_nt: TGTGCCAGCAGTGACCTACGGTGGGGAGCCCAGCATTTT

d_call: -
clone_size: once
v_call: TRBV19
j_call: TRBJ2-7
cdr3_aa: CASSIGGQPFSYEQYF
cdr3_nt: TGTGCCAGTAGTATAGGAGGACAGCCGTTCTCCTACGAGCAGTACTTC

d_call: -
clone_size: many
v_call: TRBV10-3
j_call: TRBJ1-5
cdr3_aa: CAISENNQPQHF
cdr3_nt: TGTGCCATCAGTGAGAACAATCAGCCCCAGCATTTT

d_call: TRBD1
clone_size: few
v_call: TRBV2
j_call: TRBJ1-1
cdr3_aa: CASSPHRGGTEAFF
cdr3_nt: TGTGCCAGCAGTCCCCACAGGGGGGGCACTGAAGCTTTCTTT

d_call: -
clone_size: many
v_call: TRBV27
j_call: TRBJ1-1
cdr3_aa: CASSFTGKTEAFF
cdr3_nt: TGTGCCAGCAGTTTCACAGGGAAGACTGAAGCTTTCTTT

d_call: -
clone_size: -
v_call: TRBV19
j_call: TRBJ2-3
cdr3_aa: CASSDGAYTQYF
cdr3_nt: TGTGCCAGTAGCGATGGGGCCTATACGCAGTATTTT

d_call: -
clone_size: many
v_call: TRBV20-1
j_call: TRBJ2-7
cdr3_aa: CSARGQAYEQYF
cdr3_nt: TGCAGTGCTAGAGGGCAGGCGTACGAGCAGTACTTC

d_call: -
clone_size: many
v_call: TRBV6-1
j_call: TRBJ1-4
cdr3_aa: CASSSTLFSTNEKLFF
cdr3_nt: TGTGCCAGCAGCTCCACGTTATTTTCAACTAATGAAAAACTGTTTTTT